Below, 32 T cell receptor beta chains from the same sample are listed, as sequenced in a study of blood T cells in healthy people across ages (dated by TCRdb to the mid-2010s). Receptor amplification or capture employed 5' RACE. Sequencing was performed on an Illumina HiSeq 2500. A second PCR of roughly 6 to 12 cycles was performed with a sample-barcoded 5' primer and a J-beta primer mix. Using fastp at Q25 and MiXCR, TCRdb reprocessed the public reads and kept productive beta chains. Each entry merges the rows of one CDR3 protein and shows their most common DNA and genes. The sample records 700,000 to 850,000 distinct CDR3 sequences, around half of which are singletons. The ten most abundant clones make up roughly 37% of the sample. The specimen sequenced was blood. The receptors come from a man of 80 years or more in good health.

The rearrangement links TRBV11-2 to TRBJ2-3; D gene uncertain. Trimming removed 3 bases at V and 0 bases at J, with 10 bases between. The CDR3 totals 15 residues. Germline CDR1 SGHAT, CDR2 FQNNGV. The DNA for the CDR3 is TGTGCCAGCAGCTTGCTCCTAGGGAGCACAGATACGCAGTATTTT. Residues: CASSLLLGSTDTQYF.

This clonotype was counted between two and nine times. The chain couples TRBV15 to TRBJ2-1, with D hard to call. Per germline, CDR1 LNHNV and CDR2 YYDKDF (reference sequence). The ends were cut back, 8 bases at V and 7 bases at J, with 15 bases in the middle. The CDR3 is 13 residues long. CDR3 protein: CATAFYPENEQFF. The CDR3 nucleotides read TGTGCCACCGCCTTTTACCCAGAAAATGAGCAGTTCTTC. The variable domain in full, completed from reference TRBV15 and TRBJ2-1, reads DAMVIQNPRYQVTQFGKPVTLSCSQTLNHNVMYWYQQKSSQAPKLLFHYYDKDFNNEADTPDNFQSRRPNTSFCFLDIRSPGLGDTAMYLCATAFYPENEQFFGPGTRLTVL.

V gene TRBV11-2 combines with J gene TRBJ2-3, with unresolved D. Deletions cut 0 bases from V and 0 bases from J, with 7 bases between. The CDR3 is 15 amino acids. Germline CDR1 is SGHAT and CDR2 is FQNNGV. DNA of the CDR3: TGTGCCAGCAGCTTAGAATTCACCAGCACAGATACGCAGTATTTT. Translated, it gives CASSLEFTSTDTQYF.

This clonotype was detected only a few times. The rearrangement uses TRBV25-1 and TRBJ2-5; 9 bases line up with TRBD1. This CDR3 is 15 amino acids long. V was pared by 3 bases and J by 2 bases, with 4 bases of the junction left unmatched. Germline loops: CDR1 MGHDK, CDR2 SYGVNS. The CDR3 DNA follows: TGTGCCAGCAGTGACCCGGGACAGGGACAAGAGACCCAGTACTTC. This codes for CASSDPGQGQETQYF. Based on the CDR3 plus reference TRBV25-1 and TRBJ2-5, the full variable domain is EADIYQTPRYLVIGTGKKITLECSQTMGHDKMYWYQQDPGMELHLIHYSYGVNSTEKGDLSSESTVSRIRTEHFPLTLESARPSHTSQYLCASSDPGQGQETQYFGPGTRLLVL.

The chain links TRBV20-1 to TRBJ2-1, with 14 bases identical to TRBD2. CDR1 and CDR2 (germline): DFQATT, SNEGSKA (reference sequence). This CDR3 spans 16 amino acids. V shed 3 bases, J shed 2 bases, and the junction held 3 bases outside the gene matches. The CDR3 DNA sequence: TGCAGTGCTAGTGGACTAGCGGGGGGAACCTACAATGAGCAGTTCTTC. Its translation is CSASGLAGGTYNEQFF.

Concerning this clonotype itself: Relative to the germline gene, one junction end is altered; a read error may explain this. This chain joins TRBV20-1 and TRBJ2-5; possibly TRBD2 for D (6 bases). Germline CDR1 and CDR2: DFQATT and SNEGSKA (reference sequence). This CDR3 spans 15 amino acids. The CDR3 DNA reads TGCAGTGCTACACAACTTGCGGGGTACCAAGAGATCCAGTACTTC. Translation gives CSATQLAGYQEIQYF.

The V call is TRBV7-2, the J call TRBJ1-5; 9 bases map to TRBD1. Trimming removed 6 bases from V and 6 bases from J; junction bases left unmatched: 3. The CDR3 loop spans 13 amino acids. Germline values: CDR1 SGHTA, CDR2 FQGNSA. The CDR3 region has the DNA TGTGCCAGCAGACAGGGGGCAGGTCAGCCCCAGCATTTT. Its protein is CASRQGAGQPQHF.

The rearrangement joins TRBV7-9 to TRBJ1-1; 9 bases agree with TRBD1. Losses at the gene ends were 5 bases for V and 1 base for J; bases not matched to a gene: 8. The CDR3 consists of 16 residues. Germline V gene lookup returns CDR1 SEHNR and CDR2 FQNEAQ (reference sequence). CDR3 in DNA: TGTGCCAGCAGCCCAATCGGACAGGGGAAGAACACTGAAGCTTTCTTT. This gives the protein CASSPIGQGKNTEAFF.

V usage is TRBV20-1 and J usage is TRBJ2-2; tentatively, D is TRBD1 or TRBD2 (5 bases each). There are 15 residues in the CDR3. CDR1 is DFQATT and CDR2 is SNEGSKA in the germline V gene (reference sequence). V was trimmed by 5 bases and J by 7 bases, leaving 20 bases between them. The CDR3, as DNA: TGCAGTGCTGGGGCCGTGGGGTCCGGGATCGGGGAGCTGTTTTTT. The encoded protein is CSAGAVGSGIGELFF.

As concerns this clonotype: The CDR3 does not close with the conserved phenylalanine or tryptophan, likely indicating a read error. CDR3 amino acids: CSARGRAEKETQYL. The CDR3 nucleotides read TGCAGTGCTAGGGGCAGGGCGGAGAAAGAGACCCAGTACTTA. V usage is TRBV20-1 and J usage is TRBJ2-5; possible D gene TRBD1, 5 bases. With 3 bases removed from V and 3 bases from J, the gap between germline ends came to 14 bases. The CDR3 length is 14 residues. Germline assignment: CDR1 DFQATT and CDR2 SNEGSKA (reference sequence).

The chain is built from TRBV20-1 and TRBJ2-2; 12 nucleotides align to TRBD2. Germline lookup yields CDR1 DFQATT and CDR2 SNEGSKA (reference sequence). V trimming: 7 bases; J trimming: 6 bases; junction bases outside the gene matches: 6. CDR3 length: 14 amino acids. The CDR3 sequence is CSVPGLAGPGELFF. For the CDR3, the DNA is TGCAGTGTTCCGGGACTAGCGGGTCCCGGGGAGCTGTTTTTT.

This chain connects TRBV12-3 or TRBV12-4 to TRBJ2-1, with 9 positions matching TRBD1. V shed 6 bases and J 4 bases; nucleotides not matched to a gene: 4. This CDR3 contains 14 residues. The CDR3 region has the DNA TGTGCCAGCAGAACGGGACAGGGTTACAATGAGCAGTTCTTC. Residues: CASRTGQGYNEQFF.

The chain is built from TRBV21-1 and TRBJ2-6; the table's D call, TRBD2, has no DNA check behind it. TRBV21-1 is listed as a pseudogene. The CDR3 contains 17 residues. CDR3 residues: CASSNEGTGSGANVLTF. The CDR3, as DNA: TGTGCCAGCAGCAATGAGGGCACGGGCTCTGGGGCCAACGTCCTGACTTTC.

This clonotype was counted between two and nine times. The J gene is TRBJ2-5, the V gene TRBV20-1; no definite D call. The V end lost 4 bases, the J end lost 5 bases, and 23 bases lay between the germline ends. CDR1 is DFQATT, CDR2 SNEGSKA, per germline (reference sequence). The CDR3 loop spans 16 amino acids. For the CDR3, the DNA is TGCAGTGCTATCACATCCCCGCAAGACCCCAGCGAGACCCAGTACTTC. Translation: CSAITSPQDPSETQYF.

The genes are TRBV6-1 and TRBJ1-4; TRBD1 agrees at 7 bases. Germline CDR1 reads MNHNS; CDR2 reads SASEGT. The ends lost 6 bases at V and 0 bases at J; junction bases unmatched: 10. This CDR3 has 17 amino acids. The CDR3 DNA follows: TGTGCCAGCAGGAGGCTTTTGACAGGGTCAACTAATGAAAAACTGTTTTTT. Encoded protein: CASRRLLTGSTNEKLFF.

This clonotype was seen only once. The CDR3 DNA reads TGTGCCAGCAGCGCTAGGTCGTGGCTAGTACAAGAGACCCAGTACTTC. Its protein product is CASSARSWLVQETQYF. V usage is TRBV7-9 and J usage is TRBJ2-5; the D is unclear. This CDR3 spans 16 amino acids. The V gene's germline CDR1 is SEHNR and CDR2 FQNEAQ (reference sequence). With 5 bases removed from V and 2 bases from J, the gap between germline ends came to 18 bases.

This chain connects TRBV27 to TRBJ1-5; D unclear. The CDR3 extends over 13 amino acids. The germline V gene encodes CDR1 MNHEY and CDR2 SMNVEV (reference sequence). Trimming cost V 5 bases and J 7 bases, with 12 bases left between them. The CDR3 loop is CASSPSPKQPQHF. The CDR3 nucleotides are TGTGCCAGCAGTCCGTCCCCTAAACAGCCCCAGCATTTT.

In this sample, this clonotype turned up a few times. This chain links TRBV6-1 with TRBJ2-5; D gene ambiguous. V was shortened by 3 bases and J by 1 base, with 6 bases between the two germline ends. The CDR3 contains 13 residues. Germline V gene sequence: CDR1 MNHNS, CDR2 SASEGT. This CDR3 is CASSDYLQETQYF. CDR3 bases: TGTGCCAGCAGTGACTACCTCCAAGAGACCCAGTACTTC.

This clonotype occurred once. The chain joins TRBV20-1 to TRBJ2-1, with TRBD2 matching over 8 bases. The length of the CDR3 is 17 residues. Unmatched junction bases numbered 11, after V lost 3 bases and J lost 1 base. From germline, CDR1 is DFQATT and CDR2 SNEGSKA (reference sequence). The CDR3 coding sequence is TGCAGTGCTAGGGGAGAGGCGGGAGGCCCTTCCTACAATGAGCAGTTCTTC. Amino acid sequence: CSARGEAGGPSYNEQFF.

This rearrangement joins TRBV7-9 to TRBJ1-2; D possibly corresponds to TRBD1 (6 bases). The CDR3 contains 16 residues. From germline, CDR1 is SEHNR and CDR2 FQNEAQ (reference sequence). The V end was cut by 5 bases, the J end by 8 bases, with 24 bases between. This CDR3 is CASSLLGPGSGGGYTF. The CDR3 nucleotides are TGTGCCAGCAGCCTACTGGGACCGGGGTCTGGGGGCGGCTACACCTTC.

Concerning this clonotype itself: The junction does not match germline at one end; this may be a read error. V gene TRBV7-3 combines with J gene TRBJ2-7, with 8 bases that match TRBD1. The CDR3 length is 13 residues. CDR1 and CDR2 from the germline V gene are SGHTA and FQGTGA. CDR3 bases: TGTGCCGGCAGCGTAACAGGGGGAGGCGAGCAGTACTTC. It translates to CAGSVTGGGEQYF. Full variable domain (rest looked up from reference TRBV7-3 and TRBJ2-7): GAGVSQTPSNKVTEKGKYVELRCDPISGHTALYWYRQSLGQGPEFLIYFQGTGAADDSGLPNDRFFAVRPEGSVSTLKIQRTERGDSAVYLCAGSVTGGGEQYFGPGTRLTVT.

This clonotype was counted a few times. V usage is TRBV29-1 and J usage is TRBJ2-7, with no clear D. This CDR3 is built from 13 residues. Looked up from germline, CDR1 is SQVTM and CDR2 is ANQGSEA. Trimming stripped 4 bases from V and 4 bases from J, with 14 bases between. CDR3 in DNA: TGCAGCGTTGGAAAGGGAAACTTGTACGAGCAGTACTTC. This gives the protein CSVGKGNLYEQYF.

The rearrangement links TRBV20-1 to TRBJ2-5, with 12 positions matching TRBD2. Germline trimming cut 0 bases from V and 7 bases from J; bases unmatched to any gene: 9. Germline CDR1 DFQATT, CDR2 SNEGSKA (reference sequence). The CDR3 spans 16 residues. The CDR3 here is CSARDARLAGARTQYF. The CDR3 DNA sequence: TGCAGTGCTAGAGACGCCCGACTAGCGGGAGCCCGGACCCAGTACTTC.

In its sample, this clonotype was seen a few times. The chain has TRBV4-1 and TRBJ2-5; perhaps D is TRBD1 or TRBD2 (5 bases each). From germline, CDR1 is MGHRA and CDR2 YSYEKL. Deletions cut 0 bases from V and 2 bases from J, with 19 bases between. This CDR3 comprises 18 residues. The CDR3 region is CASSQDPLTGRIQETQYF. The CDR3 DNA reads as TGCGCCAGCAGCCAAGATCCCCTGACGGGACGGATACAAGAGACCCAGTACTTC.

The rearrangement links TRBV2 to TRBJ1-1, with D maybe TRBD1 (5 bases). This CDR3 is 10 amino acids long. V was shortened by 5 bases and J by 13 bases, with 11 bases between the two germline ends. Germline V lookup: CDR1 SNHLY, CDR2 FYNNEI. The chain's CDR3 is CASSTGTFFF. The CDR3 nucleotides read TGTGCCAGCAGTACCGGGACGTTTTTCTTT. Full variable domain (outside the CDR3, taken from reference TRBV2 and TRBJ1-1): EPEVTQTPSHQVTQMGQEVILRCVPISNHLYFYWYRQILGQKVEFLVSFYNNEISEKSEIFDDQFSVERPDGSNFTLKIRSTKLEDSAMYFCASSTGTFFFGQGTRLTVV.

This clonotype has more than one count but fewer than ten. This chain uses TRBV6-2 or TRBV6-3 with TRBJ2-5, with 8 bases that match TRBD1. The CDR3 sequence is 13 residues long. The V segment lost 6 bases and the J segment 7 bases; nucleotides outside the gene matches: 7. CDR1 and CDR2 (germline): MNHEY, SVGEGT. CDR3 DNA sequence: TGTGCCAGCAGCCCGACAGGGGAAAGGACCCAGTACTTC. Translation: CASSPTGERTQYF.

This clonotype was seen a handful of times. The chain couples TRBV6-6 to TRBJ2-1; no reliable D call. The J call may be in error: the DNA end matches TRBJ2-7 better. The CDR3 extends over 17 amino acids. Germline CDR1 reads MNHNY; CDR2 reads SVGAGI (reference sequence). The CDR3 sequence is CASSYSNSVGIYNEQYF. DNA of the CDR3: TGTGCCAGCAGTTACTCGAACAGCGTGGGGATTTACAATGAGCAGTACTTC.

The chain employs TRBV6-6 and TRBJ1-2; possibly TRBD1 for D (6 bases). This CDR3 is built from 15 residues. Germline CDR1 is MNHNY and CDR2 is SVGAGI (reference sequence). The germline V and J ends were trimmed by 2 bases and 3 bases, with 13 bases remaining between them. Here the CDR3 DNA reads TGTGCCAGCAGTTACGTGGGGGGCCTGGACTATGGCTACACCTTC. Its protein is CASSYVGGLDYGYTF.

This clonotype was detected only a few times. The chain is built from TRBV4-1 and TRBJ1-2; no firm D call. Germline CDR1 reads MGHRA; CDR2 reads YSYEKL. V shed 0 bases and J shed 0 bases, with 8 bases lying between them. This CDR3 is 15 amino acids long. This chain's CDR3 is CASSQDPDTNYGYTF. The CDR3 coding sequence is TGCGCCAGCAGCCAAGACCCCGATACTAACTATGGCTACACCTTC.

This chain's CDR3 is CASRERRTGELFF. The CDR3 DNA reads TGTGCCAGCAGGGAAAGGAGGACCGGGGAGCTGTTTTTT. V and J are TRBV6-2 or TRBV6-3 and TRBJ2-2, with D possibly TRBD2 on 5 matching bases. The germline gives CDR1 MNHEY, CDR2 SVGEGT. The CDR3 loop spans 13 amino acids. The V end lost 6 bases, the J end lost 5 bases, and 10 bases lay between the germline ends.

This clonotype was seen many times. The chain's CDR3 is CASSVAGAGGQDTQYF. DNA for the CDR3: TGTGCCAGCAGCGTAGCTGGAGCAGGGGGTCAAGATACGCAGTATTTT. V is TRBV9 and J is TRBJ2-3; 7 nucleotides match TRBD1. This CDR3 has 16 residues. V shed 0 bases, J shed 5 bases, and the junction held 9 bases outside the gene matches. Per the germline V gene, CDR1 is SGDLS and CDR2 is YYNGEE.

The table lists this clonotype with a few counts. CDR3 residues: CASSSGQGGSYNEQFF. In DNA form, the CDR3 reads TGCGCCAGCAGCTCAGGACAGGGGGGATCCTACAATGAGCAGTTCTTC. The rearrangement uses TRBV5-1 and TRBJ2-1, with 10 bases matching TRBD1. Unmatched junction bases numbered 4, after V lost 3 bases and J lost 1 base. The CDR3 is made up of 16 amino acids. Per the germline V gene, CDR1 is SGHRS and CDR2 is YFSETQ. The full variable domain, with the rest looked up from reference TRBV5-1 and TRBJ2-1, is KAGVTQTPRYLIKTRGQQVTLSCSPISGHRSVSWYQQTPGQGLQFLFEYFSETQRNKGNFPGRFSGRQFSNSRSEMNVSTLELGDSALYLCASSSGQGGSYNEQFFGPGTRLTVL.